This T cell receptor beta chain comes out of a study of cytomegalovirus exposure and HLA in healthy donors. Notes on the study in general: TCR beta V- and J-gene trimming was later associated with a missense DCLRE1C variant. Researchers reported that a few CMV-associated chains were confirmed in vitro as CMV antigen-specific.

Remarks on this clone: No antigen is known for it.

Per the germline V gene, CDR1 is MNHEY and CDR2 is SVGAGI. Trimming took 2 bases from V and 2 from J, leaving 12 bases between them. The CDR3 has 16 residues. PCR used 60 Vbeta primers and 13 Jbeta primers. Sequenced by immunoSEQ multiplex PCR; TCRdb stores in-frame clones only, minus some. The repertoire includes over 200,000 clones, 70% to 80% of them detected once, and over 3.5% sits in the top ten. This TCR derives from a male donor in good health and CMV-seronegative. The V gene is TRBV6-5, the J gene TRBJ2-2; D perhaps matches TRBD2 (5 bases). The sample comprised PBMCs. This CDR3 is CASSYRLAVNTGELFF. The DNA for the CDR3 is TGTGCCAGCAGTTACCGGCTAGCAGTAAACACCGGGGAGCTGTTTTTT.